This TCR beta chain comes out of a study of post-analysis software for immune sequencing data (dated by TCRdb to 2013 to 2016). General notes on the study: Recorded disease courses included relapsing-remitting, secondary progressive and progressive-relapsing multiple sclerosis, with some patients lacking subtype annotation. A subset of samples was prepared in parallel using single-end sample barcoding, then pooled and co-amplified after Illumina adapter ligation. The patient repertoires were set against under 12 previously published healthy control repertoires from donors whose ages ranged from roughly 6 to 26 years.

TCR beta repertoires were profiled from peripheral blood of over 10 young patients with multiple sclerosis to demonstrate the VDJtools post-analysis software. Multiple sclerosis patients were children and adolescents aged 6 to 15 years. The germline V gene (reference sequence) provides CDR1 DFQATT and CDR2 SNEGSKA. V is pared back by 1 base and J by 1 base, with 10 bases lying between the germline termini. The CDR3 covers 14 residues, taking in both the cysteine and the phenylalanine. Only the CDR3 DNA is retained, 42 bases long and in frame from the first base. The method was PCR. The instrument was an Illumina HiSeq 2500. To reduce PCR and sequencing biases, unique molecular identifiers were incorporated into the TCR beta cDNA libraries. Roughly 500,000 cDNA molecules were obtained for every 1 to 10 million input T cells, so each molecule roughly corresponded to one T cell. The same protocol used for the earlier healthy control dataset was applied to prepare and sequence the patient libraries. Samples belonging to the same batch were prepared together, multiplexed and sequenced on a shared HiSeq lane. The authors' analysis ran thus. Raw barcoded reads were processed with MIGEC, and single-read molecular identifier groups were discarded before consensus assembly and CDR3 extraction. VDJtools was used for post-analysis of the clonotype tables, and diversity was normalized by down-sampling every dataset to the size of the smallest sample. In repertoire overlap clustering, CDR3 amino acid sequences, but not nucleotide sequences, were matched to correct batch-related cross-sample contamination. TCRdb passed the public sequencing reads through fastp at Q25 and MiXCR, retaining productive beta sequences. Merged by CDR3 protein, the rows form single entries marked with the most common genes and DNA. These V and J calls rely on TCRdb rather than the paper's analysis. Across this sample there are under 200,000 distinct CDR3 sequences, with roughly 28% seen only once. Approximately 3% of the sample goes to the ten largest clones.

Broader findings and caveats from the paper: Multiple sclerosis patients had significantly lower normalized Chao1 diversity than controls, a result that suggests substantial peripheral T-cell clonal expansion. Four to six TRBV segments, including TRBV5-6, TRBV5-1 and TRBV20-1, were significantly more frequent in patients than controls. When samples were clustered directly using the F measure, samples prepared in the same batch co-clustered strongly, which prompted a batch-effect correction. The multiple sclerosis patient group was slightly younger than the control group.

This clonotype has only a few counts. Its recognized antigen is unknown. No base-level quality is on record; no much larger clone is a single base apart. Sequencing was done on a sample of blood. This TCR was sampled from a girl younger than 18 with multiple sclerosis. In this chain, TRBV20-1 is recombined with TRBJ2-5; the D gene cannot be named for sure. Here the CDR3 is given as CSARGLVGQETQYF. The DNA is TGCAGTGCTAGAGGCCTAGTAGGCCAAGAGACCCAGTACTTC.